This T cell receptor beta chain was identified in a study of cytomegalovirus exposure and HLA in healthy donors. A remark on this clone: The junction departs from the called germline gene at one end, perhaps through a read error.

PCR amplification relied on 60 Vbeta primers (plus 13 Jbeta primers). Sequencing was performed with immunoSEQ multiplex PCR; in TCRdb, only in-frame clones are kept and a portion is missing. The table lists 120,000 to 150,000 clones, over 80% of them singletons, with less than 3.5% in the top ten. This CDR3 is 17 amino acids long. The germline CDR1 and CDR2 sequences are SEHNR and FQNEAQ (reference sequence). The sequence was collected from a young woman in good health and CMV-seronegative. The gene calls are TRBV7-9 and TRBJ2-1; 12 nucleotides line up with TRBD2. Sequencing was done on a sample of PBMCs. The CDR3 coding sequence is TGTTCCAGCAGCCTGGGGACTAGCGGGCCCCCCTACAATGAGCAGTTCTTC. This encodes CSSSLGTSGPPYNEQFF.